This TCR beta chain was captured by sequencing in a study of beta chain features in type 1 diabetes. Points from the study as a whole: In every one of the four CD4+ subsets, TCRB CDR3s were moderately but significantly shorter in Type 1 diabetes patients. Researchers caution that PCR might favor shorter templates, equally among patients and controls. Among patients, naive, central memory and Treg TCRB repertoires appeared more similar than among healthy donors.

The V and J ends lost 1 base and 6 bases, in that order; junction bases with no gene match: 8. CDR3 size: 16 residues. Germline V gives CDR1 SEHNR, CDR2 FQNEAQ (reference sequence). As to this clone: What it binds is unknown.

The authors reverse transcribed all of the isolated RNA, so sequencing captured expressed TCRB transcripts. The protocol was immunoSEQ multiplex PCR, while the TCRdb copy is restricted to in-frame clones and leaves out a portion. In the table there are some 120,000 clones, 17% of which are singletons. Sequencing was performed on central memory CD4+ T cells from blood. The receptor's source is a man aged 18 to 30 with type 1 diabetes. The rearrangement links TRBV7-9 to TRBJ2-3, with 9 bases aligning to TRBD2. The CDR3: CASSLGLADPSDTQYF. The CDR3 nucleotides read TGTGCCAGCAGCTTAGGACTAGCGGACCCCTCGGATACGCAGTATTTT.